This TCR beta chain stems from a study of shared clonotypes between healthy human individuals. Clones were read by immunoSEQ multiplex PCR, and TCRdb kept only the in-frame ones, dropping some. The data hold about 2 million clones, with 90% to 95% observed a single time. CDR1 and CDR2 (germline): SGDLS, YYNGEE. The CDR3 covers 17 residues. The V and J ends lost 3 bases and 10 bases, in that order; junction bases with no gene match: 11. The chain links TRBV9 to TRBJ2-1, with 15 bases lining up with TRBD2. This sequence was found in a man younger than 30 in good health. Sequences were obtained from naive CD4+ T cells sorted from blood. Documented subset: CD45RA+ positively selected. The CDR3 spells CASSAHPTGTSGGEQFF. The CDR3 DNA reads TGTGCCAGCAGCGCACACCCCACCGGGACTAGCGGGGGGGAGCAGTTCTTC.